Shown below are 27 T cell receptor beta chains from a single sample sequenced in a study of cytomegalovirus exposure and HLA in healthy donors. Primers: 60 Vbeta forward and 13 Jbeta reverse. Sequencing used immunoSEQ multiplex PCR; TCRdb keeps in-frame clones, though not all of them. Among roughly 110,000 clones listed, around 76% were seen once. Input material: PBMCs. The receptors were gathered from a woman in her thirties or forties in good health and CMV-seropositive.

This chain uses TRBV27 with TRBJ1-5, with 8 bases aligning to TRBD1. Germline values: CDR1 MNHEY, CDR2 SMNVEV (reference sequence). The V and J ends lost 5 bases and 3 bases, in that order; junction bases with no gene match: 6. The CDR3 extends over 15 amino acids. CDR3 nucleotide sequence: TGTGCCAGCAGTCGCACAGGGGGGCCCAATCAGCCCCAGCATTTT. Residues: CASSRTGGPNQPQHF.

This chain links TRBV29-1 with TRBJ2-7; D may be TRBD1 (6 bases). Germline CDR1 SQVTM, CDR2 ANQGSEA. This CDR3 has 12 amino acids. With 4 bases removed from V and 2 bases from J, the gap between germline ends came to 9 bases. The CDR3 protein is CSVVRGTYEQYF. For the CDR3, the DNA is TGCAGCGTTGTCAGGGGTACCTACGAGCAGTACTTC.

This clone was counted once. Here the CDR3 reads CASSQRSSYNSPLHF. Written as DNA, the CDR3 is TGTGCCAGCAGCCAACGGAGCTCCTATAATTCACCCCTCCACTTT. The V and J genes are TRBV11-2 and TRBJ1-6; D gene uncertain. This CDR3 has 15 residues. Trimming stripped 5 bases from V and 0 bases from J, with 8 bases between. Germline CDR1 SGHAT, CDR2 FQNNGV.

This sequence joins TRBV2 and TRBJ1-2, with 9 nucleotides matching TRBD1. Trimming at V came to 6 bases and at J to 7 bases, leaving 12 bases not matched to a gene. The CDR3 runs to 15 residues. Per germline, CDR1 SNHLY and CDR2 FYNNEI. CDR3 coding DNA: TGTGCCAGCAGGAAACCGGGACAGGGATTCCGTGGCTACACCTTC. This translates into CASRKPGQGFRGYTF.

With respect to this clone: This CDR3 is also generated by other DNA sequences in the sample. The chain is built from TRBV5-4 and TRBJ2-7; 9 bases are a match to TRBD1. From germline, CDR1 is SGHNT and CDR2 YYREEE (reference sequence). This CDR3 is 14 amino acids long. Trimming cost V 4 bases and J 0 bases; bases outside gene matches: 2. The chain's CDR3 is CASSLDRGSYEQYF. CDR3 bases: TGTGCCAGCAGCCTGGACAGGGGCTCCTACGAGCAGTACTTC.

This clone was observed many times. For the CDR3, the DNA is TGTGCCAGCAGCTTACGGAGGGCCACAGATACGCAGTATTTT. As protein: CASSLRRATDTQYF. The rearrangement uses TRBV7-2 and TRBJ2-3; TRBD2 is a possible D gene (6 bases). The CDR3 totals 14 residues. V dropped 2 bases and J dropped 2 bases, with 8 bases sitting between them. The germline gives CDR1 SGHTA, CDR2 FQGNSA. The whole variable domain, filled in from reference TRBV7-2 and TRBJ2-3, reads GAGVSQSPSNKVTEKGKDVELRCDPISGHTALYWYRQSLGQGLEFLIYFQGNSAPDKSGLPSDRFSAERTGGSVSTLTIQRTQQEDSAVYLCASSLRRATDTQYFGPGTRLTVL.

This chain uses TRBV6-6 with TRBJ2-1; TRBD2 matches 7 bases. This CDR3 spans 15 amino acids. Germline CDR1 MNHNY, CDR2 SVGAGI (reference sequence). The trim removed 2 bases at V and 11 bases at J, leaving 12 bases unmatched. DNA for the CDR3: TGTGCCAGCAGTTACCCCGGACTAGTTCCCCCACAGCAGTTCTTC. Translation: CASSYPGLVPPQQFF.

The gene calls are TRBV6-1 and TRBJ1-5, with a possible D match to TRBD1 (6 bases). The V and J ends lost 4 bases and 9 bases respectively, with 16 bases between them. CDR1 and CDR2 from the germline V gene are MNHNS and SASEGT. This CDR3 has 14 residues. In DNA form, the CDR3 reads TGTGCCAGCAGTGGGGGGCGCGATTCTCGGCCCCAGCATTTT. Translation: CASSGGRDSRPQHF.

The chain has TRBV5-1 and TRBJ1-3; D not certain. Deletions cut 6 bases from V and 4 bases from J, with 14 bases between. The germline CDR1 and CDR2 sequences are SGHRS and YFSETQ. The CDR3 has 14 residues. CDR3 DNA sequence: TGCGCCAGCAAGCCTACGGGGATGGGAAACACCATATATTTT. It encodes CASKPTGMGNTIYF.

The V gene is TRBV10-3, the J gene TRBJ2-1, with a tentative D call TRBD1 (6 bases). The CDR3 is 15 amino acids. The germline gives CDR1 ENHRY, CDR2 SYGVKD. V shed 3 bases and J shed 5 bases, with 14 bases lying between them. CDR3 DNA: TGTGCCATCAGTGAAGGTGGGGGCCAGAACAATGAGCAGTTCTTC. It specifies CAISEGGGQNNEQFF.

This chain links TRBV5-1 with TRBJ1-2, with TRBD1 as a possible D gene (5 bases). Germline V CDR1 and CDR2: SGHRS, YFSETQ. This CDR3 has 14 residues. V was pared by 0 bases and J by 2 bases, with 8 bases between. The CDR3 DNA reads as TGCGCCAGCAGCTTGGGACAGATAAACTATGGCTACACCTTC. Translated, it gives CASSLGQINYGYTF.

The V gene is TRBV11-2, the J gene TRBJ1-2; a possible D gene is TRBD1 (6 bases). The V gene's germline CDR1 is SGHAT and CDR2 FQNNGV. V dropped 6 bases and J dropped 5 bases, with 19 bases sitting between them. The CDR3 is 15 amino acids. CDR3 coding DNA: TGTGCCAGCAGTTCAGCGCTACAGGGAGGGTATGGCTACACCTTC. The encoded protein is CASSSALQGGYGYTF. Using reference TRBV11-2 and TRBJ1-2 for the parts outside the CDR3, the full variable domain is EAGVAQSPRYKIIEKRQSVAFWCNPISGHATLYWYQQILGQGPKLLIQFQNNGVVDDSQLPKDRFSAERLKGVDSTLKIQPAKLEDSAVYLCASSSALQGGYGYTFGSGTRLTVV.

This clone was seen more than once but under ten times. The rearrangement links TRBV2 to TRBJ1-1; the match to TRBD1 covers 10 bases. The CDR3 is made up of 14 amino acids. Germline values: CDR1 SNHLY, CDR2 FYNNEI. Germline trimming cut 7 bases from V and 4 bases from J; bases unmatched to any gene: 6. This CDR3 reads CASMRTGGTTEAFF. Written as DNA, the CDR3 is TGTGCCAGCATGAGGACAGGGGGGACCACTGAAGCTTTCTTT.

This clone occurred many times. The chain combines TRBV6-1 with TRBJ1-6; 9 nucleotides line up with TRBD1. The CDR3 has 13 amino acids. J was trimmed by 6 bases and V by 6 bases; bases with no gene match: 0. The germline CDR1 and CDR2 sequences are MNHNS and SASEGT. The CDR3 here is CASRTGGNSPLHF. The DNA of the CDR3 is TGTGCCAGCAGGACAGGGGGTAATTCACCCCTCCACTTT.

A single count supports this clone. The J gene is TRBJ2-3, the V gene TRBV19; 9 nucleotides match TRBD2. CDR3 length: 16 residues. Trimming took 7 bases from V and 0 from J; bases not matched to a gene: 8. CDR1 is LNHDA and CDR2 is SQIVND in the germline V gene (reference sequence). CDR3 sequence (DNA): TGTGCCAGTACCCCAAGTAGCGGGGGTAGCACAGATACGCAGTATTTT. Protein: CASTPSSGGSTDTQYF. Together with reference TRBV19 and TRBJ2-3, the CDR3 gives the full variable domain: DGGITQSPKYLFRKEGQNVTLSCEQNLNHDAMYWYRQDPGQGLRLIYYSQIVNDFQKGDIAEGYSVSREKKESFPLTVTSAQKNPTAFYLCASTPSSGGSTDTQYFGPGTRLTVL.

This clone has just one count. The chain employs TRBV19 and TRBJ1-5; 7 bases map to TRBD1. Trimming removed 4 bases from V and 7 bases from J; junction bases left unmatched: 7. The CDR3 is 14 amino acids. Germline V CDR1 and CDR2: LNHDA, SQIVND (reference sequence). The CDR3 region is CASSTTGAGQPQHF. CDR3 sequence (DNA): TGTGCCAGTAGTACTACAGGGGCCGGGCAGCCCCAGCATTTT.

The rearrangement uses TRBV7-9 and TRBJ1-2; TRBD1 matches 7 bases. This CDR3 has 12 residues. V dropped 5 bases and J dropped 4; count of bases not matched to a gene: 1. Germline CDR1 is SEHNR and CDR2 is FQNEAQ (reference sequence). The CDR3 loop is CASSQGVYGYTF. In DNA, the CDR3 is TGTGCCAGCAGCCAGGGGGTCTATGGCTACACCTTC.

This clone showed up just a few times. The chain has TRBV6-4 and TRBJ1-2; D remains unclear. The germline V gene encodes CDR1 MRHNA and CDR2 SNTAGT. The CDR3 runs to 12 residues. V dropped 2 bases and J dropped 8 bases, with 9 bases sitting between them. The CDR3 loop is CASSDELRGYTF. The CDR3, as DNA: TGTGCCAGCAGTGACGAGTTGCGGGGCTACACCTTC.

The CDR3: CASSLGETGRGYGYTF. The CDR3 coding sequence is TGTGCCAGCAGCTTAGGAGAAACAGGGAGGGGCTATGGCTACACCTTC. V is TRBV7-9 and J is TRBJ1-2, with D possibly TRBD1 on 6 matching bases. Germline loops: CDR1 SEHNR, CDR2 FQNEAQ (reference sequence). The CDR3 is 16 amino acids. The V end lost 1 base, the J end lost 4 bases, and 16 bases lay between the germline ends.

The J gene is TRBJ1-6, the V gene TRBV23-1; 7 nucleotides line up with TRBD1. TRBV23-1 is an ORF for which the function is uncertain. This CDR3 has 14 residues. V shed 2 bases and J 5 bases; nucleotides not matched to a gene: 0. CDR3 bases: TGCGCCAGCAGTCAAGGACAGGATAATTCACCCCTCCACTTT. Amino acid sequence: CASSQGQDNSPLHF.

The chain has TRBV6-1 and TRBJ2-2, with unresolved D. The CDR3 is made up of 12 amino acids. In germline, CDR1 is MNHNS, CDR2 SASEGT. V was shortened by 5 bases and J by 6 bases, with 7 bases between the two germline ends. CDR3 in amino acids: CASSYQAGELFF. In nucleotides, the CDR3 is TGTGCCAGCAGTTATCAGGCCGGGGAGCTGTTTTTT.

The table lists this clone with a count of one. The V and J genes are TRBV5-1 and TRBJ1-2, with D maybe TRBD1 (6 bases). V dropped 3 bases and J dropped 4 bases, with 22 bases sitting between them. This CDR3 has 17 residues. CDR1 is SGHRS and CDR2 is YFSETQ in the germline V gene. This chain's CDR3 is CASSWGLGGASSYGYTF. CDR3 DNA sequence: TGCGCCAGCAGCTGGGGGCTAGGGGGGGCGTCGAGCTATGGCTACACCTTC.

The J gene is TRBJ1-3, the V gene TRBV5-1, with D uncertain. The germline V gene has CDR1 SGHRS and CDR2 YFSETQ. The germline V and J ends were trimmed by 0 bases and 7 bases, with 5 bases remaining between them. The CDR3 loop spans 12 amino acids. The CDR3 here is CASSLAGNTIYF. The CDR3 nucleotides read TGCGCCAGCAGCTTGGCCGGGAACACCATATATTTT.

In its sample, this clone was seen a few times. The chain joins TRBV6-1 to TRBJ1-6; D is possibly TRBD1 (6 bases). Trimming took off 5 bases at V and 2 bases at J, with 10 bases between the two ends. This CDR3 comprises 15 residues. Germline V gene sequence: CDR1 MNHNS, CDR2 SASEGT. CDR3 region: CASSQGLTYNSPLHF. As DNA, the CDR3 is TGTGCCAGCAGTCAGGGGTTGACCTATAATTCACCCCTCCACTTT.

The chain joins TRBV30 to TRBJ2-6; 7 nucleotides match TRBD1. Germline V gene data show CDR1 as GTSNPN and CDR2 as SVGIG (reference sequence). CDR3 length: 15 amino acids. The trim removed 4 bases at V and 2 bases at J, leaving 5 bases unmatched. DNA for the CDR3: TGTGCCTGGACAAATCAGGGGGCTGGGGCCAACGTCCTGACTTTC. This gives the protein CAWTNQGAGANVLTF.

The chain employs TRBV6-5 and TRBJ1-1, with TRBD1 matching over 8 bases. Germline V gene sequence: CDR1 MNHEY, CDR2 SVGAGI. The CDR3 runs to 14 residues. With V trimmed by 8 bases and J by 5 bases, 10 bases remained unmatched. DNA of the CDR3: TGTGCCAGCGGACAGGGAGTCGAGTGGACTGAAGCTTTCTTT. It yields the protein CASGQGVEWTEAFF.

The chain combines TRBV5-1 with TRBJ1-2, with TRBD1 matching over 7 bases. CDR3 length: 14 amino acids. CDR1 is SGHRS and CDR2 is YFSETQ in the germline V gene. V was clipped by 0 bases and J by 7 bases; unmatched bases: 6. In DNA form, the CDR3 reads TGCGCCAGCAGCTTGGAAGGGGGCAGCTCTGGCTACACCTTC. This codes for CASSLEGGSSGYTF.